The sequence of this T cell receptor (beta chain) was determined in a study of stem cell transplantation in POMP-related autoinflammatory disease. Study overall: CD8+ T cells were low and CD4+ cells naive-skewed before transplant. Study outcomes and limitations: In PRAID patients, the number of distinct TRB V-J gene pairings was restricted.

Regarding this clone: Its antigen is currently unknown.

The method was immunoSEQ multiplex PCR; TCRdb's version includes in-frame clones alone and lacks a portion of them. The data show 1,000 to 1,500 clones, 75% to 85% seen once. The CDR3 length is 14 residues. Germline lookup yields CDR1 GTSNPN and CDR2 SVGIG (reference sequence). The V and J ends lost 0 bases and 2 bases respectively, with 11 bases between them. Material: CD4+ follicular helper T cells (Tfh) from PBMCs, obtained before stem cell transplantation. The chain has TRBV30 and TRBJ2-7; D is perhaps TRBD2 (7 bases). The receptor was derived from a human donor with POMP-related autoinflammation and immune dysregulation (PRAID). This CDR3 reads CAWSVQGLTYEQYF. The DNA for the CDR3 is TGTGCCTGGAGTGTACAGGGACTAACCTACGAGCAGTACTTC.